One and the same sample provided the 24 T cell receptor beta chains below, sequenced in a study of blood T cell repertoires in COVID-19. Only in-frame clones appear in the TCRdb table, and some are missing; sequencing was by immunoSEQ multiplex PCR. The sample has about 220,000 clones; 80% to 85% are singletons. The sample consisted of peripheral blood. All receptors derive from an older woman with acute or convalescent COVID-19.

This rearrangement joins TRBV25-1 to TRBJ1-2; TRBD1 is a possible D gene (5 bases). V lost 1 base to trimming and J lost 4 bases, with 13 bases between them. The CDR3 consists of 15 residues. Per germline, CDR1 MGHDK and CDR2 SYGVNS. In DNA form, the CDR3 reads TGTGCCAGCAGTGAATTTGTGACAGTGAGCTATGGCTACACCTTC. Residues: CASSEFVTVSYGYTF.

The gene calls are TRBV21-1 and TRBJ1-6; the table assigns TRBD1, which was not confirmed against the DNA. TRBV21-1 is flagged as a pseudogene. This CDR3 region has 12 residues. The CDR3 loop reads CARPYRDSPLHF. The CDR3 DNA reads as TGTGCCAGACCTTACAGGGATTCACCCCTCCACTTT.

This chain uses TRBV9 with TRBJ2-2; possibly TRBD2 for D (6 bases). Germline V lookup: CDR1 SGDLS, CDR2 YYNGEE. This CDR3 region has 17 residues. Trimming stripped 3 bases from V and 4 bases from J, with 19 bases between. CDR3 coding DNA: TGTGCCAGCAGCGACGCGGGGCCCCGTGGAGGCACCGGGGAGCTGTTTTTT. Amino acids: CASSDAGPRGGTGELFF.

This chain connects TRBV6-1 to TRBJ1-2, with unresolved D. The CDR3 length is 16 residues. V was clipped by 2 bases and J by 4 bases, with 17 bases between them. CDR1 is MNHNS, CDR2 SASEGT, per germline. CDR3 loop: CASSESLVGSVYGYTF. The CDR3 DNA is TGTGCCAGCAGTGAAAGTCTTGTGGGGAGCGTCTATGGCTACACCTTC.

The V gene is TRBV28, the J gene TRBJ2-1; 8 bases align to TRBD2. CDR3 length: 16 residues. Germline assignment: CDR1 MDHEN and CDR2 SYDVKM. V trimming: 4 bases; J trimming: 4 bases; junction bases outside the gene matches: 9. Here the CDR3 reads CASSSMAGGRYNEQFF. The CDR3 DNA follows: TGTGCCAGCAGTTCCATGGCGGGGGGAAGGTACAATGAGCAGTTCTTC. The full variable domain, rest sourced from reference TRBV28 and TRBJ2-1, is DVKVTQSSRYLVKRTGEKVFLECVQDMDHENMFWYRQDPGLGLRLIYFSYDVKMKEKGDIPEGYSVSREKKERFSLILESASTNQTSMYLCASSSMAGGRYNEQFFGPGTRLTVL.

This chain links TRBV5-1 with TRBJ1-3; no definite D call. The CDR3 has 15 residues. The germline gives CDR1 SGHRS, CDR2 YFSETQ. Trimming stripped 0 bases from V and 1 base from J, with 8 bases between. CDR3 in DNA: TGCGCCAGCAGCTTGGATGGCCCATCTGGAAACACCATATATTTT. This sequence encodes CASSLDGPSGNTIYF.

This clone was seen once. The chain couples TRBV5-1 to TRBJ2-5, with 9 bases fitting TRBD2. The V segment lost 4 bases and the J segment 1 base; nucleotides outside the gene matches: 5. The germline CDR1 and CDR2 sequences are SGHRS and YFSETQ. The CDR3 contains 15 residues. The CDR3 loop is CASSQTSGLQETQYF. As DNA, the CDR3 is TGCGCCAGCAGCCAGACTAGCGGACTCCAAGAGACCCAGTACTTC.

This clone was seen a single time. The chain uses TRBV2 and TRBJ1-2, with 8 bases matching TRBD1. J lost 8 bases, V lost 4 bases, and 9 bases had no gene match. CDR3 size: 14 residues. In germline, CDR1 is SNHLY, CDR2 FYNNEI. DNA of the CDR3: TGTGCCAGCAGTGTCGAGGTTGCAGGGGGCGGCTACACCTTC. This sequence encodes CASSVEVAGGGYTF.

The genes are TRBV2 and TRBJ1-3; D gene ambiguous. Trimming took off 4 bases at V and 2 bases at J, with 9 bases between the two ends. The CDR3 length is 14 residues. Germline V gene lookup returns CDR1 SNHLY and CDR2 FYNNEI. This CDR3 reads CASSGWQAGNTIYF. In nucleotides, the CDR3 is TGTGCCAGCAGTGGTTGGCAGGCTGGAAACACCATATATTTT.

The CDR3 protein is CSASISGVAGYTF. The CDR3 nucleotides are TGCAGTGCTAGTATATCGGGGGTGGCTGGCTACACCTTC. This chain links TRBV20-1 with TRBJ1-2, with D possibly TRBD1 on 5 matching bases. The length of the CDR3 is 13 residues. Germline assignment: CDR1 DFQATT and CDR2 SNEGSKA (reference sequence). Trimming left V 3 bases short and J 7 bases short, with 15 bases between.

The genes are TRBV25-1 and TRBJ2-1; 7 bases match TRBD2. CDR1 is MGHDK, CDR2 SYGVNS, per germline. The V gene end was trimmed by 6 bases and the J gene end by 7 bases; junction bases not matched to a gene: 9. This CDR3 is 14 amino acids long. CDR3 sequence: CASSEAGTMNEQFF. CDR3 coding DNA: TGTGCCAGCAGCGAGGCAGGGACTATGAATGAGCAGTTCTTC.

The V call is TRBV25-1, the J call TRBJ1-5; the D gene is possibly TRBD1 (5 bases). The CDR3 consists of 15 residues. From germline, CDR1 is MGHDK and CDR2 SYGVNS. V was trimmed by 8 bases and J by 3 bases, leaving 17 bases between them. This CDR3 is CASPLRRADNQPQHF. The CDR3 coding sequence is TGTGCCAGCCCCCTCCGCAGGGCGGACAATCAGCCCCAGCATTTT.

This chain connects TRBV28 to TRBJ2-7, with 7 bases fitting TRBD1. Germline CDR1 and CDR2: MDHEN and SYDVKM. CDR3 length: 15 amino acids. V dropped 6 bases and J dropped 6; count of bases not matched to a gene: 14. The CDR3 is CASRRDRVGAREQYF. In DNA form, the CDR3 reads TGTGCCAGCAGAAGAGACAGGGTAGGGGCTCGCGAGCAGTACTTC.

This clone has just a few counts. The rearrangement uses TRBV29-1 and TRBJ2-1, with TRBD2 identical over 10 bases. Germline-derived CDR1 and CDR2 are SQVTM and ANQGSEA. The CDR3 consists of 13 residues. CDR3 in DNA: TGCACCTTTAGCGGGGGGTCTTACAATGAGCAGTTCTTC. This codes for CTFSGGSYNEQFF.

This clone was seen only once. This CDR3 reads CASSYSKGAGEQFF. The CDR3 DNA reads TGTGCCAGCAGTTACTCGAAAGGGGCGGGGGAGCAGTTCTTC. The chain uses TRBV6-5 and TRBJ2-1; D is possibly TRBD2 (6 bases). This CDR3 region has 14 residues. The germline V gene encodes CDR1 MNHEY and CDR2 SVGAGI. V was pared by 0 bases and J by 10 bases, with 13 bases between.

The CDR3 sequence: CASNKAGTPDKKTGNTIYF. CDR3 sequence (DNA): TGTGCCAGCAATAAAGCCGGGACACCGGACAAAAAGACTGGAAACACCATATATTTT. This chain uses TRBV27 with TRBJ1-3; a possible D gene is TRBD1 (6 bases). Germline V gene lookup returns CDR1 MNHEY and CDR2 SMNVEV (reference sequence). Trimming stripped 7 bases from V and 2 bases from J, with 27 bases between. The CDR3 consists of 19 residues.

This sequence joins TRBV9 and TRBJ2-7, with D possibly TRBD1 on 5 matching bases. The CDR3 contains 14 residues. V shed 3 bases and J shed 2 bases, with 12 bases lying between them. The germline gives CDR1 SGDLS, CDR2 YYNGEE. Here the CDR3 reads CASSAQGNPYEQYF. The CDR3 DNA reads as TGTGCCAGCAGCGCTCAGGGAAATCCCTACGAGCAGTACTTC.

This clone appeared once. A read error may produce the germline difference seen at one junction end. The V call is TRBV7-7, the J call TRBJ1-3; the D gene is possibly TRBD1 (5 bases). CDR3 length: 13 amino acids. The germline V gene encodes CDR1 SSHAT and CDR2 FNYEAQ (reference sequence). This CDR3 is CASSLDRGNTIYF. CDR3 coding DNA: TGTGCTAGCAGCTTAGACAGAGGAAACACCATATATTTT.

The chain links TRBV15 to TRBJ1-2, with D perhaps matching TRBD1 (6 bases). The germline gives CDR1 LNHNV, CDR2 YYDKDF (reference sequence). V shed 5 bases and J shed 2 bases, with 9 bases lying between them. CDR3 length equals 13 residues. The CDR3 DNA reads TGTGCCACCAGCTTTGACAGGAACTATGGCTACACCTTC. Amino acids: CATSFDRNYGYTF.

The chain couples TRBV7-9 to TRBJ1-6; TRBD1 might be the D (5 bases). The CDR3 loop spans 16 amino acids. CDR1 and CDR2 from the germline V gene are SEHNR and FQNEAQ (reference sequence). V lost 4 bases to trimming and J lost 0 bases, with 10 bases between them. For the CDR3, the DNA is TGTGCCAGCAGCTCGACAGCCGACTCCTATAATTCACCCCTCCACTTT. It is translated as CASSSTADSYNSPLHF. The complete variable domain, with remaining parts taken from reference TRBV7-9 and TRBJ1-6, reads DTGVSQNPRHKITKRGQNVTFRCDPISEHNRLYWYRQTLGQGPEFLTYFQNEAQLEKSRLLSDRFSAERPKGSFSTLEIQRTEQGDSAMYLCASSSTADSYNSPLHFGNGTRLTVT.

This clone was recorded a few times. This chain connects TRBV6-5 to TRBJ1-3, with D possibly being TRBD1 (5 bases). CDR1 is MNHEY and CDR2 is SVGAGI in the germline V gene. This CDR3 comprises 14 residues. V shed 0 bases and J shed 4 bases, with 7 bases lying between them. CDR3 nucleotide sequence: TGTGCCAGCAGTTACTCTCCAGGGGGAAACACCATATATTTT. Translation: CASSYSPGGNTIYF.

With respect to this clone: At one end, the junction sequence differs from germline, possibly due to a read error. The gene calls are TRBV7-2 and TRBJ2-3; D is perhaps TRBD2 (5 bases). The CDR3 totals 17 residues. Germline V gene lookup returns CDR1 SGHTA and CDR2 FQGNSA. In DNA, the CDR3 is TGTGTCAGCAGCTTAGCGCTTACCCAACTTCCCCCAGATACGCAGTATTTT. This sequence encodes CVSSLALTQLPPDTQYF.

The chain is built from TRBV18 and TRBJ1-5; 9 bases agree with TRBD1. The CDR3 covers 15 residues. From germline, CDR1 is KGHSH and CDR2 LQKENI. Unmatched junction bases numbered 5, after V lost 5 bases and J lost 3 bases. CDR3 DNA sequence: TGTGCCAGCTCAGGGGACAGGGTTTCCAATCAGCCCCAGCATTTT. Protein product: CASSGDRVSNQPQHF.

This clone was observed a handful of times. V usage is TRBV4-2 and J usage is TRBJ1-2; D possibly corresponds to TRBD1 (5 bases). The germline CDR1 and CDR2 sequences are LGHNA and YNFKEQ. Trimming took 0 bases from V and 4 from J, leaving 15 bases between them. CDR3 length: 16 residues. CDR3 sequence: CASSQDRQGTLYGYTF. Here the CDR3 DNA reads TGTGCCAGCAGCCAAGATCGTCAGGGAACCCTCTATGGCTACACCTTC.